This T cell receptor beta chain was sequenced in a study of monozygotic twins with inflammatory bowel disease. Note on this clonotype: The target antigen is unknown.

Study results and caveats: Fewer shared clonotypes with others were found in IBD patients than in healthy twins, especially with disease activity. Results did not support any single strong IBD-associated signal or clonotype. Telling apart the different T cell subtypes was not possible.

Researchers used template switching to add UMIs featuring a 6-nucleotide sample barcode. Each CDR3 protein gets one entry in TCRdb, which reprocessed the 5' RACE reads and gives no DNA. Recorded for this sample: some 300,000 distinct CDR3 sequences. The CDR3 length is 16 residues. The sample consisted of blood. The V call is TRBV12-3 or TRBV12-4, the J call TRBJ2-4; TCRdb outputs TRBD1, but without DNA this stays unchecked. This TCR came from a human donor with ulcerative colitis or Crohn's disease, or a healthy co-twin of an affected twin (not recorded which). The CDR3 here is CASSPGQGAFKNIQYF.